These 22 T cell receptor beta chains came from one sample sequenced in a study of blood T cell repertoires in COVID-19. Measured with immunoSEQ multiplex PCR; TCRdb has only the in-frame clones, and not every one. This table holds around 280,000 clones, approximately 88% found once. The specimen was PBMCs or T cells enriched from blood (not recorded which). These receptors were collected from a middle-aged woman who had recovered from COVID-19.

This chain connects TRBV7-9 to TRBJ2-7; 8 bases agree with TRBD1. From germline, CDR1 is SEHNR and CDR2 FQNEAQ (reference sequence). The CDR3 sequence is 16 residues long. J lost 5 bases, V lost 7 bases, and 16 bases had no gene match. For the CDR3, the DNA is TGTGCCAGCATCCGAAAGGGGCCAGGGGGCCTCGACGAGCAGTACTTC. The encoded protein is CASIRKGPGGLDEQYF.

The chain has TRBV5-6 and TRBJ2-1; the match to TRBD2 covers 13 bases. The CDR3 runs to 18 residues. V lost 3 bases, J lost 5 bases, and 11 bases stayed unmatched. Germline loops: CDR1 SGHDT, CDR2 YYEEEE. The CDR3 DNA sequence: TGTGCCAGCAGCTCCCGGAAACGGGGACTAGCGGGAAACAATGAGCAGTTCTTC. Amino acid sequence: CASSSRKRGLAGNNEQFF.

J is TRBJ1-6 and V is TRBV19, with D tentatively TRBD1 (5 bases). The germline V and J ends were trimmed by 2 bases and 8 bases, with 19 bases remaining between them. Per the germline V gene, CDR1 is LNHDA and CDR2 is SQIVND (reference sequence). The CDR3 is 17 residues long. DNA of the CDR3: TGTGCCAGTAGTATACCCCCCAGGAGGGGTTCGGATTCACCCCTCCACTTT. Protein product: CASSIPPRRGSDSPLHF.

This rearrangement joins TRBV6-5 to TRBJ2-1; unclear D gene. Germline V gene data show CDR1 as MNHEY and CDR2 as SVGAGI. Between the trimmed V and J ends, which lost 4 bases and 3 bases, there was a span of 4 bases. The CDR3 has 12 amino acids. This chain's CDR3 is CASSSRYNEQFF. Here the CDR3 DNA reads TGTGCCAGCAGTTCCCGCTACAATGAGCAGTTCTTC.

The genes are TRBV28 and TRBJ1-2; D remains unclear. Germline CDR1 is MDHEN and CDR2 is SYDVKM. CDR3 length: 13 residues. V was shortened by 6 bases and J by 8 bases, with 16 bases between the two germline ends. The CDR3, as DNA: TGTGCCAGCAGGCCGGGTGTCACGGGAGGCTACACCTTC. Translating gives CASRPGVTGGYTF.

The chain has TRBV5-4 and TRBJ1-5, with 9 bases that match TRBD1. CDR1 and CDR2 from the germline V gene are SGHNT and YYREEE (reference sequence). The CDR3 length is 16 residues. V was pared by 4 bases and J by 9 bases, with 14 bases of the junction left unmatched. Written as DNA, the CDR3 is TGTGCCAGCAGCCCCGAACCGGGACAGGGAGGTGGGCCCCAGCATTTT. Protein product: CASSPEPGQGGGPQHF.

The chain combines TRBV4-3 with TRBJ1-4, with 9 bases lining up with TRBD1. Germline V gene sequence: CDR1 LGHNA, CDR2 YSLEER. Trimming at V came to 4 bases and at J to 8 bases, leaving 8 bases not matched to a gene. The CDR3 contains 15 residues. The DNA of the CDR3 is TGCGCCAGCAGCCTGGTACAGGGGGCTGGGGAAAAACTGTTTTTT. Residues: CASSLVQGAGEKLFF.

This sequence joins TRBV29-1 and TRBJ2-7; tentatively, D is TRBD2 (6 bases). V was trimmed by 1 base and J by 2 bases, leaving 15 bases between them. This CDR3 contains 15 residues. Germline loops: CDR1 SQVTM, CDR2 ANQGSEA. As DNA, the CDR3 is TGCAGCGTTGAAGCTCTGGGGCTAGCGACCTACGAGCAGTACTTC. It encodes CSVEALGLATYEQYF.

The chain combines TRBV6-5 with TRBJ2-1; D call uncertain. This CDR3 comprises 14 residues. CDR1 and CDR2 (germline): MNHEY, SVGAGI. Deletions cut 5 bases from V and 5 bases from J, with 13 bases between. CDR3 in DNA: TGTGCCAGCAGTATCCAGCGAGTGAACAATGAGCAGTTCTTC. It specifies CASSIQRVNNEQFF.

The chain carries TRBV2 and TRBJ1-1; TRBD1 matches at 9 bases. The ends lost 6 bases at V and 0 bases at J; junction bases unmatched: 5. Germline V gives CDR1 SNHLY, CDR2 FYNNEI. This CDR3 is built from 15 residues. The CDR3 region has the DNA TGTGCCAGCAGGAGGGACAGGGCATTGAACACTGAAGCTTTCTTT. The encoded protein is CASRRDRALNTEAFF.

This clone was counted only a few times. J is TRBJ2-2 and V is TRBV30; no clear D gene. The V and J ends lost 0 bases and 6 bases respectively, with 11 bases between them. The length of the CDR3 is 14 residues. Germline CDR1 and CDR2: GTSNPN and SVGIG (reference sequence). CDR3 loop: CAWSVGGSAGELFF. CDR3 sequence (DNA): TGTGCCTGGAGTGTCGGCGGAAGTGCCGGGGAGCTGTTTTTT.

The chain carries TRBV18 and TRBJ1-1; D might be TRBD1 (5 bases). Trimming pared 0 bases from V and 4 bases from J, leaving 15 bases between. Germline CDR1 KGHSH, CDR2 LQKENI. The CDR3 extends over 16 amino acids. The DNA for the CDR3 is TGTGCCAGCTCACCACCGGGTTCAGGGTTCGGCACTGAAGCTTTCTTT. This translates into CASSPPGSGFGTEAFF.

The J gene is TRBJ2-1, the V gene TRBV15, with 9 bases lining up with TRBD2. Unmatched junction bases numbered 5, after V lost 8 bases and J lost 9 bases. Germline assignment: CDR1 LNHNV and CDR2 YYDKDF (reference sequence). This CDR3 comprises 12 residues. CDR3 in amino acids: CATRRREGEQFF. In DNA, the CDR3 is TGTGCCACCCGACGGCGGGAGGGTGAGCAGTTCTTC.

This clone was counted at least ten times. The genes are TRBV28 and TRBJ2-7; 9 bases fit TRBD1. Germline CDR1 and CDR2: MDHEN and SYDVKM. The CDR3 spans 15 residues. Losses at the gene ends were 6 bases for V and 4 bases for J; bases not matched to a gene: 10. The CDR3 reads CASRAPGTGSYEQYF. The CDR3 bases are TGTGCCAGCAGGGCCCCCGGGACAGGGTCTTACGAGCAGTACTTC. Full variable domain (remainder filled in from reference TRBV28 and TRBJ2-7): DVKVTQSSRYLVKRTGEKVFLECVQDMDHENMFWYRQDPGLGLRLIYFSYDVKMKEKGDIPEGYSVSREKKERFSLILESASTNQTSMYLCASRAPGTGSYEQYFGPGTRLTVT.

The chain has TRBV9 and TRBJ2-1, with 15 bases lining up with TRBD2. Germline CDR1 is SGDLS and CDR2 is YYNGEE. J gave up 0 bases and V 3 bases, and 7 bases lay outside the gene matches. The CDR3 is made up of 19 amino acids. In nucleotides, the CDR3 is TGTGCCAGCAGCGAGGGACTAGCGGGAGGCAGGAGCTCCTACAATGAGCAGTTCTTC. Protein: CASSEGLAGGRSSYNEQFF.

V is TRBV5-6 and J is TRBJ1-5, with D possibly TRBD1 on 6 matching bases. CDR1 SGHDT and CDR2 YYEEEE come from the germline V gene. CDR3 length equals 13 residues. V was cut by 0 bases and J by 10 bases, with 11 bases left in between. The CDR3 nucleotides read TGTGCCAGCAGCTTGGCAGGGGATCCTCCCCAGCATTTT. Translating gives CASSLAGDPPQHF.

The V gene is TRBV5-1, the J gene TRBJ2-1; 7 positions agree with TRBD1. Germline-derived CDR1 and CDR2 are SGHRS and YFSETQ. The J segment lost 4 bases and the V segment lost 1 base, leaving 8 bases of the junction unmatched. This CDR3 has 16 amino acids. In DNA form, the CDR3 reads TGCGCCAGCAGCTTGCCCCGGGACAGTCAGTACAATGAGCAGTTCTTC. Protein sequence: CASSLPRDSQYNEQFF.

The chain uses TRBV15 and TRBJ2-7; D possibly corresponds to TRBD1 (6 bases). Germline V CDR1 and CDR2: LNHNV, YYDKDF (reference sequence). The germline V and J ends were trimmed by 0 bases and 5 bases, with 17 bases remaining between them. CDR3 size: 16 residues. This CDR3 is CATSRDPGASNNEQYF. The CDR3 DNA is TGTGCCACCAGCAGAGACCCAGGGGCGAGTAACAACGAGCAGTACTTC.

The chain joins TRBV28 to TRBJ1-1, with 8 bases that match TRBD1. Germline CDR1 MDHEN, CDR2 SYDVKM. With V trimmed by 8 bases and J by 2 bases, 7 bases remained unmatched. This CDR3 has 14 residues. CDR3: CASAGTGDNTEAFF. The CDR3 DNA sequence: TGTGCCAGCGCCGGGACAGGAGACAACACTGAAGCTTTCTTT. Full variable domain (remainder filled in from reference TRBV28 and TRBJ1-1): DVKVTQSSRYLVKRTGEKVFLECVQDMDHENMFWYRQDPGLGLRLIYFSYDVKMKEKGDIPEGYSVSREKKERFSLILESASTNQTSMYLCASAGTGDNTEAFFGQGTRLTVV.

V gene TRBV27 combines with J gene TRBJ1-6; 9 nucleotides agree with TRBD1. The CDR3 loop spans 16 amino acids. J was trimmed by 10 bases and V by 2 bases; bases with no gene match: 9. Germline V gives CDR1 MNHEY, CDR2 SMNVEV (reference sequence). CDR3 loop: CASSLVGTGRGSPLHF. The CDR3 DNA reads as TGTGCCAGCAGTTTAGTCGGGACAGGGCGGGGATCACCCCTCCACTTT.

This clone was picked up one time. Here the CDR3 reads CASSLDGRGQYKNIQYF. The CDR3 nucleotides are TGTGCCAGCAGCTTAGATGGACGGGGACAGTACAAAAACATTCAGTACTTC. The chain uses TRBV11-2 and TRBJ2-4; TRBD1 matches at 7 bases. CDR3 length: 17 residues. V trimming: 0 bases; J trimming: 3 bases; junction bases outside the gene matches: 8. Germline-derived CDR1 and CDR2 are SGHAT and FQNNGV.

A few counts support this clone. The chain is built from TRBV3-1 (or the pseudogene TRBV3-2) and TRBJ1-2; D unresolved. V was cut by 3 bases and J by 6 bases, with 8 bases left in between. The CDR3 extends over 12 amino acids. Germline-derived CDR1 and CDR2 are LGHDT and YNNKEL (reference sequence). For the CDR3, the DNA is TGTGCCAGCAGCCAGTCCCCGGATGGCTACACCTTC. Translated: CASSQSPDGYTF.